The 21 T cell receptor beta chains listed next were all sequenced from one sample in a study of shared clonotypes between healthy human individuals. Cells designated naive CD8 were CD45RO-negative and were positively selected for CCR7, with terminally differentiated effector memory CD45RA+ cells excluded. Sequencing used immunoSEQ multiplex PCR; TCRdb keeps in-frame clones, though not all of them. Of 1.5 million to 2.5 million clones detected, approximately 94% appear once; the ten largest clones hold 1.2%. The sample comprised naive CD8+ T cells sorted from blood. The receptors were gathered from a man between 18 and 29 years old in good health.

This clone was observed a single time. The V and J genes are TRBV5-1 and TRBJ1-1; weak D call: TRBD1 (5 bases). V was cut by 0 bases and J by 5 bases, with 11 bases left in between. The germline gives CDR1 SGHRS, CDR2 YFSETQ. This CDR3 has 14 residues. CDR3: CASSLDEGRTEAFF. The CDR3 bases are TGCGCCAGCAGCTTGGATGAGGGGAGAACTGAAGCTTTCTTT.

The rearrangement uses TRBV5-1 and TRBJ2-7; tentatively, D is TRBD1 or TRBD2 (5 bases each). This CDR3 is built from 13 residues. Deletions cut 4 bases from V and 5 bases from J, with 13 bases between. Germline CDR1 reads SGHRS; CDR2 reads YFSETQ. The CDR3 coding sequence is TGCGCCAGCAGCGCAGGGACGGACGACGAGCAGTACTTC. Encoded protein: CASSAGTDDEQYF.

Worth noting for this clone: Other DNA sequences from this sample encode an identical CDR3 as well. CDR3 in DNA: TGTGCCAGCAGCTTCGGACTAGCGGGAGGGAATGAGCAGTTCTTC. It translates to CASSFGLAGGNEQFF. The chain employs TRBV5-6 and TRBJ2-1; 15 bases match TRBD2. This CDR3 has 15 residues. The V and J ends lost 2 bases and 7 bases, in that order; junction bases with no gene match: 1. From germline, CDR1 is SGHDT and CDR2 YYEEEE.

This clone was observed a single time. The rearrangement uses TRBV27 and TRBJ1-2; 7 bases match TRBD1. From germline, CDR1 is MNHEY and CDR2 SMNVEV (reference sequence). The CDR3 is 14 residues long. Germline trimming cut 6 bases from V and 0 bases from J; bases unmatched to any gene: 4. The CDR3 region is CASRQGGTNYGYTF. CDR3 DNA sequence: TGTGCCAGCAGGCAGGGGGGGACTAACTATGGCTACACCTTC.

On this clone: Other DNA sequences in this sample translate to the same CDR3. This chain uses TRBV27 with TRBJ2-3, with a tentative D call TRBD1 (5 bases). The germline gives CDR1 MNHEY, CDR2 SMNVEV (reference sequence). The CDR3 is 12 amino acids. V lost 2 bases and J lost 5, with 5 bases in between. The CDR3 region is CASSLRGDTQYF. Here the CDR3 DNA reads TGTGCCAGCAGTTTAAGGGGAGATACGCAGTATTTT.

The chain carries TRBV27 and TRBJ1-1; D uncertain. Germline V gene lookup returns CDR1 MNHEY and CDR2 SMNVEV (reference sequence). The CDR3 runs 13 residues. With 6 bases removed from V and 3 bases from J, the gap between germline ends came to 11 bases. Written as DNA, the CDR3 is TGTGCCAGCAGGAAACTTCGGGACACTGAAGCTTTCTTT. Amino acids: CASRKLRDTEAFF.

This chain joins TRBV7-9 and TRBJ2-7, with TRBD1 matching over 7 bases. Germline CDR1 is SEHNR and CDR2 is FQNEAQ (reference sequence). The V segment lost 5 bases and the J segment 1 base; nucleotides outside the gene matches: 5. The CDR3 contains 14 residues. CDR3 nucleotide sequence: TGTGCCAGCAGCCACCCGACAGGGTCCTACGAGCAGTACTTC. This sequence encodes CASSHPTGSYEQYF. Full variable domain (missing parts from reference TRBV7-9 and TRBJ2-7): DTGVSQNPRHKITKRGQNVTFRCDPISEHNRLYWYRQTLGQGPEFLTYFQNEAQLEKSRLLSDRFSAERPKGSFSTLEIQRTEQGDSAMYLCASSHPTGSYEQYFGPGTRLTVT.

A single count supports this clone. The chain is built from TRBV28 and TRBJ2-5, with D maybe TRBD2 (7 bases). Trimming took 8 bases from V and 5 from J, leaving 12 bases between them. The CDR3 spans 12 residues. Germline-derived CDR1 and CDR2 are MDHEN and SYDVKM. CDR3 sequence: CASGGAWETQYF. Here the CDR3 DNA reads TGTGCCAGCGGGGGGGCCTGGGAGACCCAGTACTTC.

The V and J genes are TRBV10-2 and TRBJ2-1; no clear D gene. The V end lost 0 bases, the J end lost 5 bases, and 5 bases lay between the germline ends. Germline lookup yields CDR1 WSHSY and CDR2 SAAADI. The CDR3 contains 13 residues. The CDR3 loop reads CASSESENNEQFF. The CDR3 nucleotides are TGCGCCAGCAGTGAGTCGGAGAACAATGAGCAGTTCTTC.

The chain employs TRBV19 and TRBJ2-7; D is undetermined. Trimming removed 0 bases from V and 3 bases from J, with 12 bases in between. This CDR3 region has 15 residues. Germline CDR1 reads LNHDA; CDR2 reads SQIVND (reference sequence). CDR3 bases: TGTGCCAGTAGTATAGAACAGATACCCATCTACGAGCAGTACTTC. Protein product: CASSIEQIPIYEQYF.

The rearrangement uses TRBV5-8 and TRBJ2-7; a possible D gene is TRBD1 (6 bases). Trimming pared 4 bases from V and 0 bases from J, leaving 17 bases between. Germline values: CDR1 SGHTS, CDR2 YDEGEE. The CDR3 is 16 amino acids. CDR3 sequence reads: CASSEQGTQISYEQYF. As DNA, the CDR3 is TGTGCCAGCAGCGAGCAAGGGACACAAATCTCCTACGAGCAGTACTTC.

This sequence joins TRBV2 and TRBJ2-2, with 10 bases matching TRBD1. This CDR3 spans 13 amino acids. In germline, CDR1 is SNHLY, CDR2 FYNNEI. After removal of 6 bases from V and 7 bases from J, the junction contained 2 bases not matched to a gene. The CDR3 sequence: CASRTGGDGELFF. CDR3 bases: TGTGCCAGCAGGACAGGGGGCGACGGGGAGCTGTTTTTT.

The gene calls are TRBV7-9 and TRBJ1-6; D is perhaps TRBD1 (6 bases). This CDR3 comprises 12 residues. The V gene's germline CDR1 is SEHNR and CDR2 FQNEAQ (reference sequence). Between the trimmed V and J ends, which lost 5 bases and 14 bases, there was a span of 13 bases. CDR3 sequence: CASSPPTGTLHF. The CDR3 bases are TGTGCCAGCAGCCCCCCGACAGGAACCCTCCACTTT. The entire variable domain, with the rest obtained from reference TRBV7-9 and TRBJ1-6, is as follows: DTGVSQNPRHKITKRGQNVTFRCDPISEHNRLYWYRQTLGQGPEFLTYFQNEAQLEKSRLLSDRFSAERPKGSFSTLEIQRTEQGDSAMYLCASSPPTGTLHFGNGTRLTVT.

The V gene is TRBV5-1, the J gene TRBJ2-2; TRBD1 might be the D (6 bases). Germline lookup yields CDR1 SGHRS and CDR2 YFSETQ. The CDR3 loop spans 14 amino acids. The ends were cut back, 4 bases at V and 4 bases at J, with 11 bases in the middle. The CDR3 DNA sequence: TGCGCCAGCAGCCTCCTGGACAGCACCGGGGAGCTGTTTTTT. Translation gives CASSLLDSTGELFF.

The chain joins TRBV5-6 to TRBJ2-7; TRBD2 is a possible D gene (6 bases). V lost 0 bases, J lost 7 bases, and 11 bases lay in between. In germline, CDR1 is SGHDT, CDR2 YYEEEE. The CDR3 covers 13 residues. In nucleotides, the CDR3 is TGTGCCAGCAGCTTGGTGGCAGCGGGTGAGCAGTACTTC. Its protein is CASSLVAAGEQYF. Based on the CDR3 plus reference TRBV5-6 and TRBJ2-7, the full variable domain is DAGVTQSPTHLIKTRGQQVTLRCSPKSGHDTVSWYQQALGQGPQFIFQYYEEEERQRGNFPDRFSGHQFPNYSSELNVNALLLGDSALYLCASSLVAAGEQYFGPGTRLTVT.

The chain recombines TRBV6-1 with TRBJ1-3; 10 bases are a match to TRBD1. In germline, CDR1 is MNHNS, CDR2 SASEGT. V trimming: 1 base; J trimming: 7 bases; junction bases outside the gene matches: 10. This CDR3 has 17 residues. The CDR3 spells CASSEDLGTGVGNTIYF. The CDR3 nucleotides read TGTGCCAGCAGTGAAGATCTCGGGACAGGGGTTGGGAACACCATATATTTT.

V is TRBV30 and J is TRBJ1-5; 7 bases line up with TRBD1. From germline, CDR1 is GTSNPN and CDR2 SVGIG (reference sequence). The CDR3 extends over 14 amino acids. V gave up 3 bases and J gave up 5 bases; unmatched junction bases: 7. The DNA for the CDR3 is TGTGCCTGGAGCATTACAGGGGAACATCAGCCCCAGCATTTT. It yields the protein CAWSITGEHQPQHF.

This chain links TRBV7-8 with TRBJ2-3; D could derive from TRBD1 or TRBD2 (5 bases each). V gave up 1 base and J gave up 0 bases, with 11 bases separating them. Germline V gives CDR1 SGHVS, CDR2 FQNEAQ. The CDR3 consists of 16 residues. CDR3 protein: CASSLVLGVSTDTQYF. Written as DNA, the CDR3 is TGTGCCAGCAGCTTAGTGCTGGGGGTTAGCACAGATACGCAGTATTTT.

This clone came up a few times. The chain joins TRBV19 to TRBJ1-2; 10 nucleotides match TRBD1. This CDR3 comprises 15 residues. V lost 5 bases to trimming and J lost 0 bases; unmatched junction nucleotides: 3. Germline V gene lookup returns CDR1 LNHDA and CDR2 SQIVND (reference sequence). For the CDR3, the DNA is TGTGCCAGTAGTTGGACAGGGGGAGCTAACTATGGCTACACCTTC. It encodes CASSWTGGANYGYTF.

The genes are TRBV5-4 and TRBJ2-7, with 7 bases aligning to TRBD2. Losses at the gene ends were 0 bases for V and 3 bases for J; bases not matched to a gene: 9. Germline CDR1 is SGHNT and CDR2 is YYREEE (reference sequence). The CDR3 has 16 residues. This chain's CDR3 is CASSLVAGAPHYEQYF. The DNA for the CDR3 is TGTGCCAGCAGCTTGGTGGCGGGAGCTCCCCACTACGAGCAGTACTTC.

The chain has TRBV7-2 and TRBJ1-2; 7 bases match TRBD1. The CDR3 sequence is 17 residues long. The germline CDR1 and CDR2 sequences are SGHTA and FQGNSA. V shed 5 bases, J shed 2 bases, and the junction held 14 bases outside the gene matches. CDR3 loop: CASSPWDSHIGNYGYTF. The CDR3 DNA is TGTGCCAGCAGCCCTTGGGACAGCCATATTGGAAACTATGGCTACACCTTC.